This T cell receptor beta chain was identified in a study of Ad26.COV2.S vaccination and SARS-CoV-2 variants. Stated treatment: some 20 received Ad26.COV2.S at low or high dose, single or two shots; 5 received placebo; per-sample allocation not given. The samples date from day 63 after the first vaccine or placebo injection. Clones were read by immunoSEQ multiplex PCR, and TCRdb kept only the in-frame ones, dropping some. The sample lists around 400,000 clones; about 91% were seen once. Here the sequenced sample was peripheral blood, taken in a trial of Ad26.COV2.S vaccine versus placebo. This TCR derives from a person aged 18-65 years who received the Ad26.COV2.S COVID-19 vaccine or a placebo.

CDR3 sequence reads: CASSPRTAIHYGYTF. CDR3 sequence (DNA): TGTGCCAGCAGCCCGCGGACAGCGATCCACTATGGCTACACCTTC. V gene TRBV6-5 combines with J gene TRBJ1-2; maybe TRBD1 (6 bases). CDR3 size: 15 residues. Trimming took 6 bases from V and 3 from J, leaving 17 bases between them. Germline loops: CDR1 MNHEY, CDR2 SVGAGI.